The 20 T cell receptor beta chains below all came from one sample that was sequenced in a study of blood T cell repertoires in COVID-19. This table comes from immunoSEQ multiplex PCR, and its TCRdb copy is limited to in-frame clones, with some not included. The table includes a few hundred thousand clones, roughly nine tenths detected once. The sequenced sample was PBMCs or T cells enriched from blood (not recorded which). The receptors stem from a woman aged 40 to 50 who had been exposed to COVID-19.

The V and J genes are TRBV4-3 and TRBJ1-4; D is uncertain. This CDR3 is 15 amino acids long. Germline loops: CDR1 LGHNA, CDR2 YSLEER. The ends were cut back, 1 base at V and 4 bases at J, with 10 bases in the middle. This CDR3 reads CASSQASGINEKLFF. Here the CDR3 DNA reads TGCGCCAGCAGCCAAGCCAGCGGGATTAATGAAAAACTGTTTTTT.

The CDR3 protein is CASSQRTGDSYGYTF. In nucleotides, the CDR3 is TGCGCCAGCAGCCAAAGAACAGGGGACTCCTATGGCTACACCTTC. The chain employs TRBV4-1 and TRBJ1-2; TRBD1 agrees at 7 bases. CDR1 and CDR2 (germline): MGHRA, YSYEKL. The CDR3 extends over 15 amino acids. The V segment lost 2 bases and the J segment 4 bases; nucleotides outside the gene matches: 7.

This clone was detected only once. V gene TRBV6-5 combines with J gene TRBJ2-5, with TRBD1 matching 7 bases. The germline gives CDR1 MNHEY, CDR2 SVGAGI. V was clipped by 7 bases and J by 5 bases; unmatched bases: 7. This CDR3 spans 13 amino acids. The CDR3 nucleotides read TGTGCCAGCAAAAGGACAGGTCTGGAGACCCAGTACTTC. As protein: CASKRTGLETQYF.

J is TRBJ2-1 and V is TRBV7-9; TRBD1 agrees at 9 bases. V was clipped by 7 bases and J by 5 bases; unmatched bases: 9. There are 15 residues in the CDR3. Germline-derived CDR1 and CDR2 are SEHNR and FQNEAQ (reference sequence). The CDR3 DNA reads as TGTGCCAGCAACGACCCGACAGGGGGAAACAATGAGCAGTTCTTC. Protein: CASNDPTGGNNEQFF.

The chain has TRBV30 and TRBJ1-2; D is ambiguous. The CDR3 is 12 residues long. V lost 0 bases, J lost 4 bases, and 6 bases lay in between. Germline V gives CDR1 GTSNPN, CDR2 SVGIG (reference sequence). CDR3 DNA: TGTGCCTGGAGTGTTTCAGTCTATGGCTACACCTTC. It encodes CAWSVSVYGYTF. Together with reference TRBV30 and TRBJ1-2, the CDR3 gives the full variable domain: SQTIHQWPATLVQPVGSPLSLECTVEGTSNPNLYWYRQAAGRGLQLLFYSVGIGQISSEVPQNLSASRPQDRQFILSSKKLLLSDSGFYLCAWSVSVYGYTFGSGTRLTVV.

The rearrangement joins TRBV4-1 to TRBJ1-5; 10 nucleotides match TRBD1. The ends lost 1 base at V and 5 bases at J; junction bases unmatched: 5. The CDR3 totals 16 residues. Looked up from germline, CDR1 is MGHRA and CDR2 is YSYEKL. CDR3 DNA sequence: TGCGCCAGCAGCCAAGCCGGGACAGGGGTTGATCAGCCCCAGCATTTT. This translates into CASSQAGTGVDQPQHF.

This clone has only one observation. The chain carries TRBV6-5 and TRBJ1-6, with D possibly being TRBD1 (5 bases). The CDR3 contains 16 residues. Germline assignment: CDR1 MNHEY and CDR2 SVGAGI. Trimming removed 0 bases from V and 9 bases from J, with 15 bases in between. The CDR3, as DNA: TGTGCCAGCAGTTACTCCGACAGTTTCGTTGCTTCACCCCTCCACTTT. Its protein product is CASSYSDSFVASPLHF.

This clone was detected only a few times. This rearrangement joins TRBV25-1 to TRBJ2-5, with 8 bases lining up with TRBD1. CDR1 is MGHDK and CDR2 is SYGVNS in the germline V gene. The V and J ends lost 6 bases and 5 bases, in that order; junction bases with no gene match: 5. The length of the CDR3 is 13 residues. The CDR3 DNA reads as TGTGCCAGCAGAGGACAGGGAAGGGAGACCCAGTACTTC. It specifies CASRGQGRETQYF. Full variable domain (outside the CDR3, taken from reference TRBV25-1 and TRBJ2-5): EADIYQTPRYLVIGTGKKITLECSQTMGHDKMYWYQQDPGMELHLIHYSYGVNSTEKGDLSSESTVSRIRTEHFPLTLESARPSHTSQYLCASRGQGRETQYFGPGTRLLVL.

The gene calls are TRBV7-2 and TRBJ2-7; 8 bases line up with TRBD2. With V trimmed by 5 bases and J by 0 bases, 6 bases remained unmatched. The CDR3 runs to 15 residues. The germline CDR1 and CDR2 sequences are SGHTA and FQGNSA. CDR3 nucleotide sequence: TGTGCCAGCAGCCAATCCAGCGGGGGCTCCTACGAGCAGTACTTC. Its protein is CASSQSSGGSYEQYF.

The chain employs TRBV5-1 and TRBJ2-1, with 10 bases that match TRBD2. CDR1 and CDR2 (germline): SGHRS, YFSETQ. J lost 7 bases, V lost 0 bases, and 7 bases had no gene match. CDR3 length: 16 amino acids. The chain's CDR3 is CASSLASGSFTNEQFF. The CDR3 coding sequence is TGCGCCAGCAGCTTGGCTAGCGGGAGTTTCACGAATGAGCAGTTCTTC.

This sequence joins TRBV5-1 and TRBJ2-5; a possible D gene is TRBD2 (5 bases). CDR3 length: 15 amino acids. V lost 4 bases, J lost 5 bases, and 18 bases lay in between. Germline V lookup: CDR1 SGHRS, CDR2 YFSETQ. The CDR3 protein is CASSPVPGGRETQYF. CDR3 bases: TGCGCCAGCAGCCCGGTCCCCGGAGGAAGGGAGACCCAGTACTTC.

The chain links TRBV29-1 to TRBJ1-2; 9 bases are a match to TRBD1. This CDR3 is built from 13 residues. With 6 bases clipped from V and 5 bases from J, the junction kept 7 bases outside the gene matches. Germline CDR1 reads SQVTM; CDR2 reads ANQGSEA. CDR3 nucleotide sequence: TGCAGCGTCGGGACCGGGACAGGGTATGGCTACACCTTC. Protein: CSVGTGTGYGYTF.

The chain links TRBV15 to TRBJ1-3; possible D gene TRBD1, 6 bases. The V end was cut by 0 bases, the J end by 2 bases, with 8 bases between. Per the germline V gene, CDR1 is LNHNV and CDR2 is YYDKDF (reference sequence). The CDR3 length is 15 residues. Written as DNA, the CDR3 is TGTGCCACCAGCAGAGAGGGGGCTGCTGGAAACACCATATATTTT. It is translated as CATSREGAAGNTIYF.

The chain recombines TRBV7-2 with TRBJ2-5; possibly TRBD2 for D (6 bases). This CDR3 spans 16 amino acids. Trimming cost V 3 bases and J 5 bases, with 19 bases left between them. Germline-derived CDR1 and CDR2 are SGHTA and FQGNSA. The CDR3 spells CASSFSPTSWSETQYF. CDR3 nucleotide sequence: TGTGCCAGCAGCTTTTCCCCAACTAGCTGGTCGGAGACCCAGTACTTC.

V is TRBV24-1 and J is TRBJ1-5, with a weak D call TRBD1 (6 bases). CDR3 length equals 15 residues. In germline, CDR1 is KGHDR, CDR2 SFDVKD. Trimming stripped 2 bases from V and 2 bases from J, with 9 bases between. CDR3 sequence: CATSDSRQGNQPQHF. The CDR3 DNA sequence: TGTGCCACCAGTGATTCCCGACAGGGCAATCAGCCCCAGCATTTT.

The chain employs TRBV4-1 and TRBJ2-3, with 8 bases identical to TRBD1. Losses at the gene ends were 1 base for V and 4 bases for J; bases not matched to a gene: 7. Germline CDR1 is MGHRA and CDR2 is YSYEKL. CDR3 length: 16 residues. CDR3 sequence reads: CASSQGVGQGSDTQYF. As DNA, the CDR3 is TGCGCCAGCAGCCAAGGTGTAGGACAGGGATCAGATACGCAGTATTTT.

J is TRBJ2-7 and V is TRBV5-1; maybe TRBD1 (5 bases). The CDR3 runs 11 residues. Trimming cost V 5 bases and J 7 bases, with 10 bases left between them. Germline-derived CDR1 and CDR2 are SGHRS and YFSETQ. The CDR3 sequence is CASRDTREQYF. CDR3 DNA sequence: TGCGCCAGCAGGGACACTCGGGAGCAGTACTTC.

In its sample, this clone was seen a few times. The chain is built from TRBV7-9 and TRBJ2-7; 8 bases are a match to TRBD1. The germline V gene has CDR1 SEHNR and CDR2 FQNEAQ (reference sequence). The ends lost 7 bases at V and 4 bases at J; junction bases unmatched: 9. This CDR3 has 14 amino acids. The CDR3 is CASTKGQGEYEQYF. The CDR3 DNA follows: TGTGCCAGCACCAAAGGACAGGGAGAGTACGAGCAGTACTTC.

This clone was picked up one time. The chain carries TRBV15 and TRBJ2-2, with 8 bases fitting TRBD2. V was clipped by 0 bases and J by 2 bases; unmatched bases: 2. CDR1 is LNHNV, CDR2 YYDKDF, per germline (reference sequence). This CDR3 has 16 amino acids. The CDR3 spells CATSRDTSGNTGELFF. The CDR3 DNA reads as TGTGCCACCAGCAGAGATACTAGCGGAAACACCGGGGAGCTGTTTTTT.

The sample holds one count of this clone. The rearrangement joins TRBV5-1 to TRBJ1-1; TRBD1 aligns across 11 bases. The CDR3 spans 16 residues. From germline, CDR1 is SGHRS and CDR2 YFSETQ. Trimming at V came to 2 bases and at J to 3 bases, leaving 6 bases not matched to a gene. The CDR3 nucleotides are TGCGCCAGCAGCTTCGGACAGGGGGCTAAGGACACTGAAGCTTTCTTT. Amino acids: CASSFGQGAKDTEAFF.